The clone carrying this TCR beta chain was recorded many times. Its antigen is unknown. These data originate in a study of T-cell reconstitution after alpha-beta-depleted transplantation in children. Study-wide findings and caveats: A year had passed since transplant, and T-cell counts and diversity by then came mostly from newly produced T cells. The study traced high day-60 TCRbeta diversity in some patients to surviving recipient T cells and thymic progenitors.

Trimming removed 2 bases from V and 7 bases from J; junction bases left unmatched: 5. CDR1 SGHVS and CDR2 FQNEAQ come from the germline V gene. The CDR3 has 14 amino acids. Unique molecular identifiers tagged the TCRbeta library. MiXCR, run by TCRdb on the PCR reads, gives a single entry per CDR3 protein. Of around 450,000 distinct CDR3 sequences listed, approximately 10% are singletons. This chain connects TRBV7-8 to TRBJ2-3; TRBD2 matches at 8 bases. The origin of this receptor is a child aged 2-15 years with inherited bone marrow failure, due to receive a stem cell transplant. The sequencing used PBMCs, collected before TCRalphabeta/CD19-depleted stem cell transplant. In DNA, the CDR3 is TGTGCCAGCAGCTTACTGCGGGAGGCAAATACGCAGTATTTT. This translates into CASSLLREANTQYF.